The 7 T cell receptor beta chains in this list originate from one sample, sequenced in a study of response to subunit inactivated influenza vaccine. TCRdb passed the RT-PCR reads through MiXCR, listing each CDR3 protein once. The sample contains 650,000 to 700,000 distinct CDR3 sequences, 15% to 19% of which appear only once. This specimen was PBMCs from blood, taken 11 to 12 days after vaccination. The origin of the receptors is a man aged 45-60 years who received an inactivated influenza vaccine.

In its sample, this clonotype was seen many times. The rearrangement uses TRBV29-1 and TRBJ2-3; D unresolved. Trimming cost V 4 bases and J 0 bases, with 8 bases left between them. Per the germline V gene, CDR1 is SQVTM and CDR2 is ANQGSEA. CDR3 length: 13 amino acids. CDR3 in DNA: TGCAGCGTTGTGCAGGCAAGCACAGATACGCAGTATTTT. Translation gives CSVVQASTDTQYF.

There are a few counts of this clonotype. V is TRBV10-3 and J is TRBJ2-2; TRBD2 might be the D (7 bases). Trimming left V 10 bases short and J 3 bases short, with 21 bases between. The germline CDR1 and CDR2 sequences are ENHRY and SYGVKD. This CDR3 comprises 16 residues. The CDR3: CATHAGALMDTGELFF. CDR3 bases: TGTGCCACCCACGCGGGGGCCCTGATGGACACCGGGGAGCTGTTTTTT.

The chain recombines TRBV11-2 with TRBJ2-1, with 12 bases matching TRBD2. The CDR3 has 15 amino acids. Trimming took 5 bases from V and 6 from J; bases not matched to a gene: 5. Germline lookup yields CDR1 SGHAT and CDR2 FQNNGV. CDR3 coding DNA: TGTGCCAGCAGCGTCACTAGCGGGAGGATCAATGAGCAGTTCTTC. Translating gives CASSVTSGRINEQFF.

The chain couples TRBV12-3 or TRBV12-4 to TRBJ2-1; 7 bases line up with TRBD2. V was pared by 7 bases and J by 5 bases, with 5 bases of the junction left unmatched. The CDR3 has 13 residues. The CDR3: CASTSGENNEQFF. The CDR3 region has the DNA TGTGCCAGCACCAGCGGGGAAAACAATGAGCAGTTCTTC.

The gene calls are TRBV7-3 and TRBJ2-3; 9 positions agree with TRBD1. The germline V gene has CDR1 SGHTA and CDR2 FQGTGA. V lost 5 bases and J lost 6; bases outside the gene matches: 6. This CDR3 contains 14 residues. CDR3 residues: CASSDRGNIDTQYF. The CDR3 DNA reads TGTGCCAGCAGCGACAGGGGGAATATTGATACGCAGTATTTT.

The chain links TRBV7-9 to TRBJ2-2; 7 bases are a match to TRBD1. The CDR3 has 14 residues. J gave up 2 bases and V 10 bases, and 7 bases lay outside the gene matches. The germline V gene encodes CDR1 SEHNR and CDR2 FQNEAQ (reference sequence). This CDR3 reads CAIQGTDNTGELFF. Here the CDR3 DNA reads TGTGCCATTCAGGGGACAGATAACACCGGGGAGCTGTTTTTT. The full variable domain, rest sourced from reference TRBV7-9 and TRBJ2-2, is DTGVSQNPRHKITKRGQNVTFRCDPISEHNRLYWYRQTLGQGPEFLTYFQNEAQLEKSRLLSDRFSAERPKGSFSTLEIQRTEQGDSAMYLCAIQGTDNTGELFFGEGSRLTVL.

The rearrangement links TRBV5-1 to TRBJ1-4; TRBD1 matches 8 bases. The germline gives CDR1 SGHRS, CDR2 YFSETQ. Unmatched junction bases numbered 10, after V lost 3 bases and J lost 6 bases. The CDR3 length is 16 residues. The CDR3 sequence is CASSSGQGWVDEKLFF. CDR3 sequence (DNA): TGCGCCAGCAGCTCCGGACAGGGATGGGTTGATGAAAAACTGTTTTTT.